This TCR beta chain was captured in a study of early stage breast cancer tumors (dated by TCRdb to 2017 to 2019). General notes on the study: Of the roughly 15 invasive breast tumors, 12 to 13 were found to be estrogen receptor-positive, progesterone receptor-positive and HER2-negative. Of the approximately 12 ER+/PR+/HER2- tumors, eight were classified as invasive ductal carcinomas and four as invasive lobular carcinomas. The average read coverage per sample was around 9.1-fold. The samples as a whole yielded under 3,500,000 detected templates, corresponding to about a million unique clonotypes.

Each sample was amplified in two independent genomic DNA replicates, using about 0.52 ug for blood and 1.5 ug for tumor or normal breast. TCRB sequencing of genomic DNA was carried out with the ImmunoSeq Intro kit according to the manufacturer's instructions. Multiplex PCR was run for approximately 29 cycles using proprietary primers and spike-in control sequences for absolute quantification. An 87-bp fragment spanning the CDR3 and flanking V and J genes was sequenced with single-end 150-bp reads. Each lane of an Illumina MiSeq using version 3.0 chemistry carried seven multiplexed samples, with two replicates per sample. In the authors' own workflow: The vendor's proprietary pipeline processed the raw data and merged both replicates into a single result for each sample. To define clonotypes, the study grouped productive rearrangements that shared the V-gene family, CDR3 amino acid sequence and J-gene segment. To compute clonality, the normalized Shannon entropy (Pielou evenness) of TCRB abundances was subtracted from 1. To estimate T cell density, the total number of templates was divided by the input cell count, which was inferred from how much DNA went in. Recon, run with its default parameters, was used to estimate overall repertoire diversity and clonality. Tumor-enriched clonotypes were defined as having over 0.1% abundance in tumor and at least 32-fold higher abundance than in normal breast. Here the immuneACCESS table is served through TCRdb, limited to in-frame sequences with V and J called. Missing clones are a known gap in these copies; in checked studies unresolved V genes cover under half, and the rest lacks a known reason. The DNA was the basis for D and trimming; V, J and clone size are from that table. For this sample the table gives 44,000 or so clones, of which approximately 83% were detected only once. The ten top clones hold 1.1% to 1.5% of the sample.

The study profiled bulk TCR beta-chain repertoires in matched peripheral blood, tumor and adjacent normal breast tissue taken from about 16 patients with early-stage breast cancer. Before surgery, whole blood (roughly 4.5-11 mL) was collected into EDTA tubes and processed within 2 hours. Ficoll-Paque centrifugation in SepMate-50 tubes was used to isolate peripheral blood mononuclear cells. For storage in liquid nitrogen, PBMCs were cryopreserved as aliquots of about 1.7 to 4.5 million cells in around 90% FBS with around 10% DMSO. Genomic DNA was extracted with the Qiagen AllPrep DNA/RNA Mini kit. A note on this clone: Its antigen is not yet known. No base qualities exist here, and no much larger clone lies one base off it.

The CDR3 holds 11 amino acids from the cysteine to the phenylalanine. The entry retains the CDR3 DNA only, 33 bases that are in frame from base 1. The germline V gene encodes CDR1 SQVTM and CDR2 ANQGSEA. Cut back by 5 bases and 2 bases, the V and J ends lie 7 bases apart. Results and caveats for the whole study, not just this receptor: Tumors showed around 2.5-fold higher T cell density and higher clonality than adjacent normal breast tissue. Because the cohort was small, a breakdown by tumor subtype could not be done. Repertoires from blood resembled normal breast more closely than tumor, and using blood as a reference for each tissue separated tumor from normal in about 85% of the 16 patients. Enriched TCRB sequences shared across patients were found to be mostly commonly generated sequences that were unlikely to play an important role in the tumor microenvironment. Chain pairing and functional markers such as CD4, CD8 and FOXP3 were missed by bulk genomic DNA sequencing of unsorted cells.

The clonotype originates from a person in their fifties with breast cancer. The material sequenced was blood. This chain is built from TRBV29-1 and TRBJ2-7, and the D gene may be TRBD1, 5 bases matching. The sequenced DNA: TGCAGCGTTATCAGGGCCTACGAGCAGTACTTC. Its protein is CSVIRAYEQYF.